The T cell receptor (beta chain) under discussion was sequenced for a study of early T cells in non-severe SARS-CoV-2 infection. This clonotype came up a few times. There are 14 residues in the CDR3. V lost 4 bases and J lost 1; bases outside the gene matches: 1. TCRdb ran MiXCR on the 5' RACE reads and lists one entry per CDR3 protein. The sample consists of roughly 40,000 distinct CDR3 sequences, about 4% of them appearing once. This sequence originates from an adult who was a healthcare worker with PCR-confirmed SARS-CoV-2 infection or an uninfected control (not recorded which). Sequencing was carried out using whole blood. The V gene is TRBV12-3 or TRBV12-4, the J gene TRBJ2-3, with TRBD1 matching over 8 bases. This CDR3 reads CASSSGGGTDTQYF. The CDR3 DNA follows: TGTGCCAGCAGTTCAGGGGGCGGCACAGATACGCAGTATTTT.